This T cell receptor (beta chain) is drawn from a study of T cell repertoires in aging, cancer and after chemotherapy. Study in general: About 8.1 million TCR reads made up the full dataset.

Peripheral blood genomic DNA, not sorted cells or RNA, was the template. The germline V gene encodes CDR1 MNHEY and CDR2 SMNVEV (reference sequence). The V gene end was trimmed by 5 bases and the J gene end by 4 bases; junction bases not matched to a gene: 5. The CDR3 consists of 14 residues. By proportion, this clonotype is medium-sized (0.01 to 0.1%). Rearranged V-D-J TRB sequences were amplified with a mixed TRB-A/B primer pool. One entry per CDR3 protein, called by TCRdb with MiXCR from the multiplex PCR reads. The data show around 5,000 distinct CDR3 sequences, with 26% seen just once and around 17% held by the top ten.

This chain joins TRBV27 and TRBJ1-5; the match to TRBD1 covers 7 bases. The sequence was obtained from a human donor in good health. The specimen was blood. The CDR3 bases are TGTGCCAGCAGTCCGACAGGGCAGAATCAGCCCCAGCATTTT. As protein: CASSPTGQNQPQHF.